This TCR beta chain stems from a study of PD-1 blockade in classical Hodgkin lymphoma. Study in general: Patients were administered nivolumab (3 mg/kg intravenously) every 2 weeks.

Germline loops: CDR1 MGHDK, CDR2 SYGVNS. This CDR3 has 13 residues. The V end was cut by 5 bases, the J end by 8 bases, with 16 bases between. Generated by immunoSEQ multiplex PCR, the TCRdb table keeps only in-frame clones and is missing some. The sample gives 99,000 or so clones, more than 70% of which show up once; roughly 19% is in the top ten. A note on this clone: The antigen remains unidentified.

General study points: Patients who responded completely had about the same baseline diversity as newly diagnosed patients. Newly diagnosed patients reportedly had lower baseline TCR diversity than healthy donors.

Time point indicated: cycle 4 day 1 (C4D1), after five to seven weeks of nivolumab. Relapse was seen in all patients after autologous stem cell transplantation, and brentuximab vedotin exposure was variable. The chain carries TRBV25-1 and TRBJ2-7, with D tentatively TRBD1 or TRBD2 (5 bases each). The source was peripheral blood mononuclear cells (PBMCs), collected before the fourth cycle of nivolumab. The clonotype was recovered from a human donor with classical Hodgkin lymphoma. Here the CDR3 reads CASSTGGRSKQYF. Written as DNA, the CDR3 is TGTGCCAGCAGTACTGGGGGTAGAAGCAAGCAGTACTTC.